This T cell receptor beta chain was sequenced during a study of T-cell memory formation after mild COVID-19. V lost 0 bases and J 2 bases, leaving 11 bases between the germline ends. CDR1 is ENHRY, CDR2 SYGVKD, per germline. The CDR3 is 15 amino acids. After 5'RACE with constant-segment primers, TCR alpha and TCR beta cDNA libraries carrying sample barcodes and UMIs were obtained. TCRdb ran MiXCR on the 5' RACE reads and lists one entry per CDR3 protein. The sample has about 340,000 distinct CDR3 sequences; around a fifth are singletons. As regards this clonotype: Its antigen is unknown.

Study findings and constraints: Researchers report contracting CD4+ clones mostly in CM and EM, with CD8+ clones in EMRA. Memory from before infection featured some responding clones, which suggests cross-reactive memory joined.

The clonotype was recovered from a man younger than 35 who had mild COVID-19 (a few samples of this study predate the infection). Cell type and time point are not known. The chain recombines TRBV10-3 with TRBJ2-7; the D gene is possibly TRBD2 (5 bases). The sequenced material came from PBMCs or a T cell subset sorted from them (not recorded which). The CDR3 region is CAISESPGNTYEQYF. CDR3 coding DNA: TGTGCCATCAGTGAGTCTCCGGGGAACACCTACGAGCAGTACTTC.